Sample share makes the clone carrying this T cell receptor beta chain medium-sized. This sample stems from a study of blood T cell repertoires in COVID-19. Study details: Material from acute and convalescent COVID-19 was sourced from the United States, Italy and Spain. T cells, B-cell-depleted T cells, or PBMCs provided the cDNA or gDNA that served as material.

The V and J ends lost 8 bases and 2 bases respectively, with 11 bases between them. Germline V gene sequence: CDR1 MGHRA, CDR2 YSYEKL. This CDR3 spans 13 amino acids. Methods used by the authors: The assay estimated nucleated cells by amplifying reference gene primers. TCRdb keeps only in-frame clones here, not all; method: immunoSEQ multiplex PCR. V and J calls and clone size are as listed in that table; D and trimming were resolved from the DNA. The sample shows about 38,000 clones, 85% of them seen only once. The sequence was obtained from a man aged 45 to 65 with active COVID-19. The source material was peripheral blood. The chain couples TRBV4-1 to TRBJ2-3; maybe TRBD2 (6 bases). CDR3 in amino acids: CASGRGNTDTQYF. CDR3 coding DNA: TGCGCCAGCGGACGGGGGAACACAGATACGCAGTATTTT.